Listed below are T cell receptor beta chains from one sample, sequenced in a study of cytomegalovirus exposure and HLA in healthy donors. Only in-frame clones appear in the TCRdb table, and some are missing; sequencing was by immunoSEQ multiplex PCR. The data hold 90,000 or so clones, with 70% to 80% observed a single time. What was sequenced was PBMCs. The receptors stem from a woman aged 50 to 60 in good health and CMV-seropositive. The CDR3 runs from the conserved cysteine through the conserved F or W. The D gene is left open where the match is weak. Part of the rows lack a size; the others show once, few, many or a class for expanded clones.

J	D	size	V	DNA	CDR3
TRBJ1-2	.	.	TRBV6-1	TGTGCCAGCAGTCCGAGCAGGGGCGGCCCCTATGGCTACACCTTC	CASSPSRGGPYGYTF
TRBJ2-3	TRBD2	few	TRBV9	TGTGCCAGCAACCTAGCGGGGGGTTGGACAGATACGCAGTATTTT	CASNLAGGWTDTQYF
TRBJ1-1	TRBD1	.	TRBV6-5	TGTGCCAGCAGTGACAGGGCGAACACTGAAGCTTTCTTT	CASSDRANTEAFF
TRBJ1-6	.	.	TRBV5-5	TGTGCCAGCAGCTTGGGGGGGCTCGGCTCACCCCTCCACTTT	CASSLGGLGSPLHF
TRBJ1-2	.	.	TRBV29-1	TGCAGCGTTGGAGGACAGTCCTATGGCTACACCTTC	CSVGGQSYGYTF
TRBJ2-3	.	.	TRBV9	TGTGCCAGCAGCGTAGGAGGCAGGGACACAGATACGCAGTATTTT	CASSVGGRDTDTQYF
TRBJ2-1	TRBD2	.	TRBV7-3	TGTGCCAGCAGCATGGGACTAGCGGGGGGCGGCGATGAGCAGTTCTTC	CASSMGLAGGGDEQFF
TRBJ2-1	TRBD2	.	TRBV10-2	TGCGCCAGCAGTGAGCCCCCTAGCGGGGGGCAGGAAGAGCAGTTCTTC	CASSEPPSGGQEEQFF
TRBJ2-1	TRBD2	.	TRBV30	TGTGCCTGGAACTTTCGGGCGGGAGGGCCAGATGAGCAGTTCTTC	CAWNFRAGGPDEQFF
TRBJ2-1	TRBD2	.	TRBV5-1	TGCGCCAGCAGCCAGATAGCGGGAGGACTAAATGAGCAGTTCTTC	CASSQIAGGLNEQFF
TRBJ1-1	.	.	TRBV6-5	TGTGCCAGCAGTACTACAGGTCTTGCTGAAGCTTTCTTT	CASSTTGLAEAFF
TRBJ1-1	TRBD1	.	TRBV5-4	TGTGCCAGCAGCTTTTACAGGGGGGCAAGAGGTACTGAAGCTTTCTTT	CASSFYRGARGTEAFF
TRBJ2-7	TRBD1	once	TRBV6-5	TGTGCCAGCAGTTACAGGGGGCTCCGGCGGTACGAGCAGTACTTC	CASSYRGLRRYEQYF
TRBJ2-2	TRBD2	.	TRBV19	TGTGCCAGTAGATCGGGGGGACTAGCGCCGCTCGACACCGGGGAGCTGTTTTTT	CASRSGGLAPLDTGELFF
TRBJ1-2	.	.	TRBV29-1	TGCAGCGCCCCCGCCGGGGGGGCGGGCGGCTACACCTTC	CSAPAGGAGGYTF
TRBJ2-5	TRBD2	.	TRBV9	TGTGCCAGCAGCGTAGCAGCGGGGGGGCGAGAGACCCAGTACTTC	CASSVAAGGRETQYF
TRBJ2-5	TRBD2	.	TRBV10-2	TGCGCCAGCAGACCGTCGGGACTAGCGTCTCAAGAGACCCAGTACTTC	CASRPSGLASQETQYF
TRBJ2-1	.	.	TRBV11-2	TGTGCCAGCAGTCGAATGAGCTCCTACAATGAGCAGTTCTTC	CASSRMSSYNEQFF
TRBJ1-6	TRBD1	.	TRBV2	TGTGCCCGCGAAAAGGGGGAAGGGGACAGCCAAAAAATGAATTCACCCCTCCACTTT	CAREKGEGDSQKMNSPLHF
TRBJ2-1	.	.	TRBV9	TGTGCCAGCAGCGCCCTCGTCCGAGCGGACTCCTACAATGAGCAGTTCTTC	CASSALVRADSYNEQFF
TRBJ2-1	.	.	TRBV19	TGTGCCAGTAGTTATCGGGAGAGGTGGAATGAGCAGTTCTTC	CASSYRERWNEQFF
TRBJ2-5	TRBD2	.	TRBV7-2	TGTGCCAGCAGCACTCTAATGCGGGGAGGGTGGGAGACCCAGTACTTC	CASSTLMRGGWETQYF
TRBJ2-1	TRBD1	once	TRBV7-9	TGTGCCAGCAGCGCCACAGGGGGCTCCTACAATGAGCAGTTCTTC	CASSATGGSYNEQFF